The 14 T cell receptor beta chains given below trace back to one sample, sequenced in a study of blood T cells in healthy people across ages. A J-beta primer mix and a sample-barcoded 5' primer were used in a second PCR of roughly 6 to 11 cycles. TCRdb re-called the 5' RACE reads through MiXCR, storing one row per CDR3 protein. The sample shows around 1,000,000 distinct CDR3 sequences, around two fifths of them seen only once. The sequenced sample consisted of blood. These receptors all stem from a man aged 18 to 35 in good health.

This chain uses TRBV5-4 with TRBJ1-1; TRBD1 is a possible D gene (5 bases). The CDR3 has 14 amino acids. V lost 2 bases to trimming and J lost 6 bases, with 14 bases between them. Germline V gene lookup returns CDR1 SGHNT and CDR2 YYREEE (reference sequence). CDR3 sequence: CASSFKEGKAEAFF. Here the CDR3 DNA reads TGTGCCAGCAGCTTCAAGGAGGGGAAAGCTGAAGCTTTCTTT.

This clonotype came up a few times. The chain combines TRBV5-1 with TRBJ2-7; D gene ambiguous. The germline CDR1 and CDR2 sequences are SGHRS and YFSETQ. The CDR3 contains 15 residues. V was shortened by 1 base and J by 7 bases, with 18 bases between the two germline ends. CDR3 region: CASSLTVPTYNEQYF. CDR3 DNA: TGCGCCAGCAGCTTGACCGTACCCACTTACAATGAGCAGTACTTC. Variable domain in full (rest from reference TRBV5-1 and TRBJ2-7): KAGVTQTPRYLIKTRGQQVTLSCSPISGHRSVSWYQQTPGQGLQFLFEYFSETQRNKGNFPGRFSGRQFSNSRSEMNVSTLELGDSALYLCASSLTVPTYNEQYFGPGTRLTVT.

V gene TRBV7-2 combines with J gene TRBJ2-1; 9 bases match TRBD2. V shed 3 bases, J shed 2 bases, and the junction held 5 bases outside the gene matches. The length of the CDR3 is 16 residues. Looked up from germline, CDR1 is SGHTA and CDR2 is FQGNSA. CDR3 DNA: TGTGCCAGCAGCTTTAGCGGGGGTCTTCCCTACAATGAGCAGTTCTTC. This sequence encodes CASSFSGGLPYNEQFF.

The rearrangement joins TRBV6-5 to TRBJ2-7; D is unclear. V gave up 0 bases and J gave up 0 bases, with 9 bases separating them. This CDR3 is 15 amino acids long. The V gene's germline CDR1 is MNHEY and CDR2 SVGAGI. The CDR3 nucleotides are TGTGCCAGCAGTTACTCTGGGGTAAGCTCCTACGAGCAGTACTTC. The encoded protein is CASSYSGVSSYEQYF.

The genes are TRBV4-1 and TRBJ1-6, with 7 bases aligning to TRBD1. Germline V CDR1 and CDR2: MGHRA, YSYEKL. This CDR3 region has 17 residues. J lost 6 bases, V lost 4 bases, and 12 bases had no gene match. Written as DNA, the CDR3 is TGCGCCAGCAGCCCTGGGCCCCGGGACAGACCTAATTCACCCCTCCACTTT. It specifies CASSPGPRDRPNSPLHF.

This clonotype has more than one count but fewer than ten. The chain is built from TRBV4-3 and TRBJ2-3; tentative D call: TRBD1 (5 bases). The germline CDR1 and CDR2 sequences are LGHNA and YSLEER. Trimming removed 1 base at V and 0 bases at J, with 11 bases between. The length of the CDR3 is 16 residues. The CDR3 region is CASSQGLGASTDTQYF. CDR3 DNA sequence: TGCGCCAGCAGCCAAGGATTAGGGGCCAGCACAGATACGCAGTATTTT.

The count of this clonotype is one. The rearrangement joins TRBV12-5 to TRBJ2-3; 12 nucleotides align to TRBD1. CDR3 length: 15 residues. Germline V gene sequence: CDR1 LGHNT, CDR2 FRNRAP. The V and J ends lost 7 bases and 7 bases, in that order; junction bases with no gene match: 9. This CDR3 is CASALGQGAGNTQYF. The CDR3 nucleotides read TGTGCTAGTGCCCTGGGACAGGGGGCAGGAAATACGCAGTATTTT. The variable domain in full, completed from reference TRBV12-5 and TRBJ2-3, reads DARVTQTPRHKVTEMGQEVTMRCQPILGHNTVFWYRQTMMQGLELLAYFRNRAPLDDSGMPKDRFSAEMPDATLATLKIQPSEPRDSAVYFCASALGQGAGNTQYFGPGTRLTVL.

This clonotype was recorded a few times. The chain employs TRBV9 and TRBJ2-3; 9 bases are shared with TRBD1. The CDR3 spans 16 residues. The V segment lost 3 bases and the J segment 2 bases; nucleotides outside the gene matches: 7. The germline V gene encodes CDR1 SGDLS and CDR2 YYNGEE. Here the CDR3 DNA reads TGTGCCAGCAGCGCCCTTGGGACAGGGCCCACAGATACGCAGTATTTT. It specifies CASSALGTGPTDTQYF.

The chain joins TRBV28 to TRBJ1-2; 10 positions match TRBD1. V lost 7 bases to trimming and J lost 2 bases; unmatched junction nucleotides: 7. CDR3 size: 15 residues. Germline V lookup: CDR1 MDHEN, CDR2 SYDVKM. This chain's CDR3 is CASTAGTGANYGYTF. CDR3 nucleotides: TGTGCCAGCACCGCCGGGACAGGGGCCAACTATGGCTACACCTTC.

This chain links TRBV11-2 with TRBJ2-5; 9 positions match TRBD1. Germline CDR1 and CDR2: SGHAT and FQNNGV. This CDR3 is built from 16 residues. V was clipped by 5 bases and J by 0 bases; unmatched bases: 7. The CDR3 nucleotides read TGTGCCAGCAGCACGAACGGACAGGGGTACCAAGAGACCCAGTACTTC. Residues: CASSTNGQGYQETQYF.

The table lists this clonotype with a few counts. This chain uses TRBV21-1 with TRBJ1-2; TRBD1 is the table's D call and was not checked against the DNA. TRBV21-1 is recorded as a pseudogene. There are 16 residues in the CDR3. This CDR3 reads CASSTRTGAGEDGYTF. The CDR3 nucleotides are TGTGCCAGCAGCACCCGGACAGGAGCAGGAGAGGATGGCTACACCTTC.

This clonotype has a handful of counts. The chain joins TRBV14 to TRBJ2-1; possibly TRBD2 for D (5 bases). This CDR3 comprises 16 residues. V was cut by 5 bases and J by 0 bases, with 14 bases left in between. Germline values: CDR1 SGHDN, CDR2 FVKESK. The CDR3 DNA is TGTGCCAGCAGCTTCTACCATGGGAGCTCCTACAATGAGCAGTTCTTC. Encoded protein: CASSFYHGSSYNEQFF.

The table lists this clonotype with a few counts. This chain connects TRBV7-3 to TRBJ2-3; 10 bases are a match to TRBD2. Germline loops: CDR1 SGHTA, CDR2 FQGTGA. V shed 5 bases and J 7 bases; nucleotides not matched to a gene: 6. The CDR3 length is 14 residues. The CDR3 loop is CASSRTSGKHTQYF. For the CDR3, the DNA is TGTGCCAGCAGCCGGACTAGCGGTAAACATACGCAGTATTTT.

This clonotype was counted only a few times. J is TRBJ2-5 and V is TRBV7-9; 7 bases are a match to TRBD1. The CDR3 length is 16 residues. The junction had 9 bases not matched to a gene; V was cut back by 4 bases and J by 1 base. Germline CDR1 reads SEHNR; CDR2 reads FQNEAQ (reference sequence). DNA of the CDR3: TGTGCCAGCAGCTGGGGGACAGAGCACATCCAAGAGACCCAGTACTTC. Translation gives CASSWGTEHIQETQYF.